This T cell receptor (beta chain) was identified during a study of shared clonotypes between healthy human individuals. J gave up 2 bases and V 4 bases, and 10 bases lay outside the gene matches. Germline values: CDR1 SQVTM, CDR2 ANQGSEA. The CDR3 is made up of 15 amino acids. Produced via immunoSEQ multiplex PCR; TCRdb's table is partial and in-frame only. In the table there are about 580,000 clones, 95% to 98% of which are singletons. Only CD45RO-negative cells positively selected for CCR7 counted as naive CD8 cells, so terminally differentiated effector memory CD45RA+ cells were excluded. V usage is TRBV29-1 and J usage is TRBJ2-7; 8 bases align to TRBD1. Material: naive CD8+ T cells sorted from blood. This clonotype originated in a man aged 25-45 years in good health. CDR3 protein: CSVVWLGTGAYEQYF. The CDR3 DNA sequence: TGCAGCGTTGTTTGGTTGGGGACAGGAGCCTACGAGCAGTACTTC.